The sequence of this TCR beta chain was determined in a study of B cell selection in AIRE deficiency. V was clipped by 9 bases and J by 1 base, with 10 bases between them. Germline CDR1 is MDHEN and CDR2 is SYDVKM. CDR3 length: 12 residues. Findings and limits, study-wide: Around 33% of healthy-donor shared Treg TCRbeta sequences appeared in patient Tconv cells. Only approximately 9.2% of around 3,800 shared Treg sequences were patient-specific; roughly 30% healthy-specific.

CD4+CD127+ cells were sorted as the conventional CD4 T cells. Healthy unrelated donors supplied the control samples. Of note for this clone: Its antigen is unknown.

In the study's own analysis: Pooled conventional T cells gave 9.9x10^4 or so patient and approximately 1.3x10^5 donor TCRbeta sequences. Method: immunoSEQ multiplex PCR; TCRdb's copy keeps in-frame clones and lacks some. That table gives V, J and clone size, and the DNA gave D and trimming. Among fewer than 30,000 clones listed, around 95% were seen once. Sample: CD4+CD127+ conventional T cells sorted from PBMCs. This sequence originates from a human donor in good health. The chain joins TRBV28 to TRBJ2-7; possibly TRBD2 for D (5 bases). The DNA for the CDR3 is TGTGCCAGTGCGGAGCGGTCCTACGAGCAGTACTTC. It specifies CASAERSYEQYF.